This entry lists 17 T cell receptor beta chains sequenced from one sample in a study of long-term antiretroviral therapy in people with HIV. Sequencing relied on immunoSEQ assay v3.0, run at survey level. TCRdb's table, derived via immunoSEQ multiplex PCR, lists solely in-frame clones and lacks some. The sample carries some 17,000 clones, approximately 79% recorded once. Specimen: unsorted PBMCs, collected at the start of antiretroviral therapy. The receptors shown here come from a man aged 30 to 39 with HIV.

This chain joins TRBV5-1 and TRBJ1-2; D may be TRBD1 (5 bases). The CDR3 covers 17 residues. The germline V gene encodes CDR1 SGHRS and CDR2 YFSETQ. Trimming removed 4 bases at V and 0 bases at J, with 19 bases between. CDR3 sequence reads: CASSPAGTSRANYGYTF. CDR3 DNA: TGCGCCAGCAGCCCAGCCGGGACTTCCCGGGCTAACTATGGCTACACCTTC.

This chain uses TRBV23-1 with TRBJ1-6, with 7 bases fitting TRBD1. TRBV23-1 is flagged as an ORF with uncertain function. The CDR3 is made up of 22 amino acids. J gave up 0 bases and V 2 bases, and 19 bases lay outside the gene matches. Here the CDR3 reads CASSQPTVIPGQRSSYNSPLHF. The CDR3 region has the DNA TGCGCCAGCAGTCAACCTACAGTAATTCCGGGACAGCGGAGCTCCTATAATTCACCCCTCCACTTT.

The chain employs TRBV4-1 and TRBJ2-6; D not resolved. CDR3 length: 18 amino acids. The ends were cut back, 0 bases at V and 0 bases at J, with 12 bases in the middle. Germline assignment: CDR1 MGHRA and CDR2 YSYEKL. Here the CDR3 reads CASSQELPGISGANVLTF. CDR3 coding DNA: TGCGCCAGCAGCCAAGAATTACCAGGAATCTCTGGGGCCAACGTCCTGACTTTC.

The rearrangement links TRBV5-6 to TRBJ1-4, with 7 bases identical to TRBD1. There are 14 residues in the CDR3. J gave up 5 bases and V 4 bases, and 5 bases lay outside the gene matches. The V gene's germline CDR1 is SGHDT and CDR2 YYEEEE. The CDR3: CASSRQGLNEKLFF. The CDR3 DNA sequence: TGTGCCAGCAGCCGACAGGGTCTAAATGAAAAACTGTTTTTT.

J is TRBJ1-1 and V is TRBV5-1; 9 bases agree with TRBD1. Germline-derived CDR1 and CDR2 are SGHRS and YFSETQ. V shed 4 bases, J shed 8 bases, and the junction held 12 bases outside the gene matches. This CDR3 is built from 15 residues. CDR3 sequence: CASSEKGQGGSEAFF. DNA of the CDR3: TGCGCCAGCAGCGAGAAGGGACAGGGAGGTTCGGAAGCTTTCTTT.

J is TRBJ1-3 and V is TRBV29-1; TRBD1 matches at 10 bases. The CDR3 sequence is 14 residues long. CDR1 and CDR2 from the germline V gene are SQVTM and ANQGSEA. V trimming: 5 bases; J trimming: 0 bases; junction bases outside the gene matches: 1. The CDR3 sequence is CSVRTGGSGNTIYF. The DNA of the CDR3 is TGCAGCGTTCGGACAGGGGGCTCTGGAAACACCATATATTTT.

This chain uses TRBV11-2 with TRBJ1-2; D is possibly TRBD1 (5 bases). Trimming pared 1 base from V and 2 bases from J, leaving 17 bases between. Germline V gene sequence: CDR1 SGHAT, CDR2 FQNNGV. The CDR3 consists of 17 residues. Written as DNA, the CDR3 is TGTGCCAGCAGCTTAGTGCCGGGGGGGGGTCTAAACTATGGCTACACCTTC. This codes for CASSLVPGGGLNYGYTF. Complete variable domain (other parts from reference TRBV11-2 and TRBJ1-2): EAGVAQSPRYKIIEKRQSVAFWCNPISGHATLYWYQQILGQGPKLLIQFQNNGVVDDSQLPKDRFSAERLKGVDSTLKIQPAKLEDSAVYLCASSLVPGGGLNYGYTFGSGTRLTVV.

The chain joins TRBV11-1 to TRBJ1-1; 9 nucleotides agree with TRBD1. In germline, CDR1 is SGHAT, CDR2 FQDESV (reference sequence). The CDR3 runs to 16 residues. With V trimmed by 5 bases and J by 3 bases, 10 bases remained unmatched. The CDR3 coding sequence is TGTGCCAGCAGCACGCGCTATAGACAGGGGGACACTGAAGCTTTCTTT. It encodes CASSTRYRQGDTEAFF.

V and J are TRBV7-9 and TRBJ2-1; a possible D gene is TRBD2 (6 bases). The germline V gene encodes CDR1 SEHNR and CDR2 FQNEAQ (reference sequence). V lost 10 bases and J lost 2, with 15 bases in between. This CDR3 is 14 amino acids long. The CDR3 protein is CATIGAGPYNEQFF. The CDR3 region has the DNA TGTGCCACCATTGGAGCGGGTCCCTACAATGAGCAGTTCTTC.

V gene TRBV14 combines with J gene TRBJ2-7; D gene unclear. There are 14 residues in the CDR3. Trimming cost V 3 bases and J 2 bases, with 11 bases left between them. Germline-derived CDR1 and CDR2 are SGHDN and FVKESK. The CDR3 nucleotides read TGTGCCAGCAGCCAGACGGGCTACCCCTACGAGCAGTACTTC. It specifies CASSQTGYPYEQYF.

This chain joins TRBV7-8 and TRBJ2-3; the D is unclear. The V gene's germline CDR1 is SGHVS and CDR2 FQNEAQ. V lost 1 base and J lost 0, with 8 bases in between. CDR3 size: 15 residues. CDR3 protein: CASSLVELSTDTQYF. CDR3 DNA sequence: TGTGCCAGCAGCTTAGTTGAGTTAAGCACAGATACGCAGTATTTT.

The rearrangement links TRBV27 to TRBJ1-3; D not resolved. V was trimmed by 2 bases and J by 4 bases, leaving 6 bases between them. The CDR3 covers 13 residues. Germline V gene data show CDR1 as MNHEY and CDR2 as SMNVEV (reference sequence). The CDR3 bases are TGTGCCAGCAGTTTAGTCGGGGGAAACACCATATATTTT. Its protein is CASSLVGGNTIYF.

V is TRBV5-6 and J is TRBJ2-3, with 7 bases lining up with TRBD2. The CDR3 spans 16 residues. J was trimmed by 1 base and V by 2 bases; bases with no gene match: 7. Germline V lookup: CDR1 SGHDT, CDR2 YYEEEE. The CDR3 region is CASSLATGGRTDTQYF. The DNA of the CDR3 is TGTGCCAGCAGCTTAGCCACGGGAGGTCGCACAGATACGCAGTATTTT.

This rearrangement joins TRBV5-4 to TRBJ2-7; a weak D match, TRBD2 (6 bases). V shed 0 bases and J shed 0 bases, with 10 bases lying between them. From germline, CDR1 is SGHNT and CDR2 YYREEE (reference sequence). CDR3 length equals 15 residues. CDR3 coding DNA: TGTGCCAGCAGCTTGGGTGCGGGGCCCTCCTACGAGCAGTACTTC. The encoded protein is CASSLGAGPSYEQYF.

The DNA of the CDR3 is TGTGCCAGCAGGCCGGGACGGACCTACGAGCAGTACTTC. It is translated as CASRPGRTYEQYF. This sequence joins TRBV5-6 and TRBJ2-7; D is possibly TRBD1 or TRBD2 (5 bases each). The length of the CDR3 is 13 residues. Germline loops: CDR1 SGHDT, CDR2 YYEEEE. Trimming cost V 5 bases and J 2 bases, with 11 bases left between them.

The V gene is TRBV7-2, the J gene TRBJ1-3; unclear D gene. Trimming stripped 7 bases from V and 2 bases from J, with 12 bases between. The CDR3 is 14 residues long. CDR1 is SGHTA and CDR2 is FQGNSA in the germline V gene. The CDR3: CASTKRSAGNTIYF. The DNA for the CDR3 is TGTGCCAGCACAAAAAGGAGTGCTGGAAACACCATATATTTT.

The chain recombines TRBV19 with TRBJ2-2; maybe TRBD2 (6 bases). The CDR3 extends over 17 amino acids. V was cut by 3 bases and J by 1 base, with 15 bases left in between. CDR1 is LNHDA and CDR2 is SQIVND in the germline V gene (reference sequence). The DNA of the CDR3 is TGTGCCAGTAGTATGGGGTCTGCGGGGTTGAACACCGGGGAGCTGTTTTTT. Translation: CASSMGSAGLNTGELFF.